These 26 T cell receptor beta chains came from one sample sequenced in a study of shared clonotypes between healthy human individuals. The protocol was immunoSEQ multiplex PCR, while the TCRdb copy is restricted to in-frame clones and leaves out a portion. The sample gives 330,000 or so clones, over 65% of which show up once; about 9.3% is in the top ten. The sequenced sample consisted of memory CD4+ T cells sorted from blood. Subset given: CD45RA-negative fraction. These receptor sequences come from a man between 25 and 39 years old in good health.

The chain links TRBV7-2 to TRBJ1-2; D is ambiguous. The CDR3 has 16 residues. Germline V CDR1 and CDR2: SGHTA, FQGNSA. V lost 1 base and J 8 bases, leaving 20 bases between the germline ends. The CDR3 DNA reads as TGTGCCAGCAGCTTAGACGTGAGCGAAAGGGAAAAGGGCTACACCTTC. Translating it yields CASSLDVSEREKGYTF.

V and J are TRBV5-5 and TRBJ1-2, with D perhaps matching TRBD1 (5 bases). V dropped 1 base and J dropped 0 bases, with 7 bases sitting between them. The CDR3 covers 14 residues. CDR1 is SGHKS, CDR2 YYEKEE, per germline (reference sequence). CDR3 nucleotide sequence: TGTGCCAGCAGCTTGAGGGGCTCTAACTATGGCTACACCTTC. This translates into CASSLRGSNYGYTF.

This chain joins TRBV2 and TRBJ2-7; the D gene is possibly TRBD2 (7 bases). The germline gives CDR1 SNHLY, CDR2 FYNNEI. This CDR3 has 14 amino acids. V was trimmed by 4 bases and J by 7 bases, leaving 17 bases between them. This CDR3 is CASSGRGRGGEQYF. The DNA of the CDR3 is TGTGCCAGCAGTGGAAGGGGGAGGGGAGGTGAGCAGTACTTC.

The chain combines TRBV20-1 with TRBJ2-5, with no clear D. V was shortened by 5 bases and J by 5 bases, with 9 bases between the two germline ends. Per the germline V gene, CDR1 is DFQATT and CDR2 is SNEGSKA (reference sequence). CDR3 size: 11 residues. The CDR3: CSAQTRETQYF. CDR3 DNA sequence: TGCAGTGCTCAAACCCGGGAGACCCAGTACTTC.

The V and J genes are TRBV5-1 and TRBJ2-3; D perhaps matches TRBD1 (5 bases). The CDR3 loop spans 13 amino acids. CDR1 and CDR2 from the germline V gene are SGHRS and YFSETQ. Trimming shortened V by 0 bases and J by 5 bases, and 7 bases separated the two germline ends. CDR3 protein: CASSLGQQDTQYF. CDR3 sequence (DNA): TGCGCCAGCAGCTTGGGACAGCAAGATACGCAGTATTTT. Full variable domain (missing parts from reference TRBV5-1 and TRBJ2-3): KAGVTQTPRYLIKTRGQQVTLSCSPISGHRSVSWYQQTPGQGLQFLFEYFSETQRNKGNFPGRFSGRQFSNSRSEMNVSTLELGDSALYLCASSLGQQDTQYFGPGTRLTVL.

V and J are TRBV7-2 and TRBJ2-2; 10 nucleotides line up with TRBD2. V dropped 2 bases and J dropped 6; count of bases not matched to a gene: 3. The CDR3 contains 15 residues. Per the germline V gene, CDR1 is SGHTA and CDR2 is FQGNSA. The CDR3 loop is CASSLSSGSAGELFF. CDR3 nucleotides: TGTGCCAGCAGCTTATCTAGCGGGAGTGCCGGGGAGCTGTTTTTT.

The J gene is TRBJ2-7, the V gene TRBV7-9; 7 bases fit TRBD1. V lost 5 bases to trimming and J lost 2 bases; unmatched junction nucleotides: 12. This CDR3 comprises 16 residues. Germline lookup yields CDR1 SEHNR and CDR2 FQNEAQ (reference sequence). Here the CDR3 reads CASSRTNRGTTYEQYF. The CDR3, as DNA: TGTGCCAGCAGCCGCACAAACAGGGGAACAACCTACGAGCAGTACTTC.

This clone was observed many times. The V call is TRBV2, the J call TRBJ2-3, with 7 bases matching TRBD1. The germline CDR1 and CDR2 sequences are SNHLY and FYNNEI. The CDR3 consists of 15 residues. Unmatched junction bases numbered 11, after V lost 5 bases and J lost 6 bases. CDR3 sequence (DNA): TGTGCCAGCAGTACGACAGGGTCGGTTAAGGATACGCAGTATTTT. It specifies CASSTTGSVKDTQYF.

The chain links TRBV25-1 to TRBJ2-2, with 8 bases aligning to TRBD2. The germline CDR1 and CDR2 sequences are MGHDK and SYGVNS. V lost 8 bases and J lost 0; bases outside the gene matches: 2. The CDR3 has 14 residues. DNA of the CDR3: TGTGCCAGCCGGGGGGGTTCGAACACCGGGGAGCTGTTTTTT. It codes for CASRGGSNTGELFF.

This clone was found a few times. This chain's CDR3 is CASSSGTGGEKLFF. CDR3 in DNA: TGTGCCAGCAGCTCGGGGACAGGGGGAGAAAAACTGTTTTTT. The chain recombines TRBV11-2 with TRBJ1-4; 11 bases map to TRBD1. CDR3 length equals 14 residues. J was trimmed by 8 bases and V by 4 bases; bases with no gene match: 3. CDR1 is SGHAT, CDR2 FQNNGV, per germline. Drawing the rest from reference TRBV11-2 and TRBJ1-4, the complete variable domain is EAGVAQSPRYKIIEKRQSVAFWCNPISGHATLYWYQQILGQGPKLLIQFQNNGVVDDSQLPKDRFSAERLKGVDSTLKIQPAKLEDSAVYLCASSSGTGGEKLFFGSGTQLSVL.

The table lists this clone with a few counts. V usage is TRBV2 and J usage is TRBJ2-5; 10 bases are a match to TRBD2. The CDR3 has 15 residues. With 5 bases clipped from V and 5 bases from J, the junction kept 8 bases outside the gene matches. Germline CDR1 is SNHLY and CDR2 is FYNNEI. The CDR3 loop is CASSPKREGGETQYF. As DNA, the CDR3 is TGTGCCAGCAGTCCGAAGCGGGAGGGTGGGGAGACCCAGTACTTC.

This chain links TRBV28 with TRBJ2-1, with D possibly being TRBD1 (6 bases). Deletions cut 4 bases from V and 11 bases from J, with 12 bases between. Germline CDR1 reads MDHEN; CDR2 reads SYDVKM. This CDR3 has 12 residues. The CDR3 DNA reads TGTGCCAGCAGTTCGGACAGACTAAAGCAGTTCTTC. This sequence encodes CASSSDRLKQFF.

This clone was observed many times. The rearrangement joins TRBV5-1 to TRBJ2-3; D call uncertain. Deletions cut 1 base from V and 2 bases from J, with 11 bases between. The CDR3 covers 15 residues. Per germline, CDR1 SGHRS and CDR2 YFSETQ. The CDR3 DNA is TGCGCCAGCAGCTTGTTGAACTACCCCACAGATACGCAGTATTTT. As protein: CASSLLNYPTDTQYF.

This clone was detected many times. This chain joins TRBV19 and TRBJ1-3, with D hard to call. V lost 3 bases and J lost 4, with 10 bases in between. The CDR3 loop spans 14 amino acids. CDR1 LNHDA and CDR2 SQIVND come from the germline V gene (reference sequence). CDR3 nucleotides: TGTGCCAGTAGTATCGTGGAAGCAGGAAACACCATATATTTT. This gives the protein CASSIVEAGNTIYF.

This chain links TRBV7-8 with TRBJ1-3; D gene ambiguous. The length of the CDR3 is 16 residues. From germline, CDR1 is SGHVS and CDR2 FQNEAQ. V shed 3 bases and J shed 3 bases, with 15 bases lying between them. As DNA, the CDR3 is TGTGCCAGCAGCTTTCAACTGGGCCCCAGTGGAAACACCATATATTTT. Translated: CASSFQLGPSGNTIYF.

This clone was seen many times. The chain combines TRBV27 with TRBJ2-7; D unclear. Trimming cost V 0 bases and J 4 bases, with 10 bases left between them. Germline CDR1 and CDR2: MNHEY and SMNVEV (reference sequence). The CDR3 has 14 residues. DNA of the CDR3: TGTGCCAGCAGTTTATCGATGGCAGTTTACGAGCAGTACTTC. As protein: CASSLSMAVYEQYF.

The table lists this clone with many counts. The chain links TRBV10-3 to TRBJ2-7; 8 positions match TRBD1. CDR1 ENHRY and CDR2 SYGVKD come from the germline V gene. The CDR3 sequence is 14 residues long. V shed 6 bases and J 1 base; nucleotides not matched to a gene: 5. This chain's CDR3 is CAIRITGGSYEQYF. The CDR3 DNA reads as TGTGCCATCAGGATAACAGGGGGATCCTACGAGCAGTACTTC.

There are a few counts of this clone. This chain connects TRBV2 to TRBJ2-1; D perhaps matches TRBD2 (5 bases). Trimming shortened V by 6 bases and J by 2 bases, and 23 bases separated the two germline ends. Germline V gene lookup returns CDR1 SNHLY and CDR2 FYNNEI. The CDR3 loop spans 18 amino acids. The CDR3 here is CASSDISLGGWTYNEQFF. The CDR3 DNA reads as TGTGCCAGCAGCGATATTAGCCTGGGCGGGTGGACCTACAATGAGCAGTTCTTC.

This chain links TRBV6-5 with TRBJ2-7, with D possibly being TRBD2 (6 bases). Trimming took 6 bases from V and 3 from J, leaving 15 bases between them. This CDR3 comprises 14 residues. The germline V gene encodes CDR1 MNHEY and CDR2 SVGAGI. CDR3 in DNA: TGTGCCAGCAGGGCCCTAGGGACTCGCTACGAGCAGTACTTC. The encoded protein is CASRALGTRYEQYF.

In its sample, this clone was seen once. This chain links TRBV6-5 with TRBJ1-1; tentative D call: TRBD1 (5 bases). This CDR3 spans 14 amino acids. Trimming removed 4 bases from V and 1 base from J, with 10 bases in between. Looked up from germline, CDR1 is MNHEY and CDR2 is SVGAGI. The DNA for the CDR3 is TGTGCCAGCAGTTTGCAGGGACGGAACACTGAAGCTTTCTTT. Protein product: CASSLQGRNTEAFF.

This chain connects TRBV25-1 to TRBJ2-1; possibly TRBD2 for D (6 bases). In germline, CDR1 is MGHDK, CDR2 SYGVNS. The CDR3 consists of 13 residues. The germline V and J ends were trimmed by 6 bases and 13 bases, with 19 bases remaining between them. The CDR3 loop is CASRTDGGILQFF. In DNA, the CDR3 is TGTGCCAGCAGGACTGACGGCGGGATACTCCAGTTCTTC.

The rearrangement joins TRBV27 to TRBJ2-4; no firm D call. The germline V gene encodes CDR1 MNHEY and CDR2 SMNVEV (reference sequence). The CDR3 has 15 residues. V lost 1 base and J 5 bases, leaving 12 bases between the germline ends. CDR3 DNA sequence: TGTGCCAGCAGTTTATACCTTGGGTTAGAAAACATTCAGTACTTC. Residues: CASSLYLGLENIQYF.

The V call is TRBV5-6, the J call TRBJ2-2, with D possibly matching TRBD1 (5 bases). This CDR3 region has 19 residues. Germline lookup yields CDR1 SGHDT and CDR2 YYEEEE. Trimming removed 4 bases from V and 0 bases from J, with 22 bases in between. CDR3 bases: TGTGCCAGCAGCCCAACACGGCGGTACAGGACCACGAACACCGGGGAGCTGTTTTTT. It codes for CASSPTRRYRTTNTGELFF.

This clone came up a few times. This chain joins TRBV10-3 and TRBJ2-7, with a possible D match to TRBD2 (6 bases). Germline lookup yields CDR1 ENHRY and CDR2 SYGVKD. The length of the CDR3 is 14 residues. V lost 6 bases and J lost 4, with 16 bases in between. The CDR3 is CAISSSGTEYEQYF. CDR3 coding DNA: TGTGCCATCAGCTCATCCGGGACTGAATACGAGCAGTACTTC.

The chain links TRBV10-1 to TRBJ2-3; D is unresolved. Per germline, CDR1 WNHNN and CDR2 SYGVQD (reference sequence). CDR3 length: 13 residues. V dropped 3 bases and J dropped 1 base, with 5 bases sitting between them. The CDR3 DNA reads TGCGCCAGCAGTGACGGTCGCACAGATACGCAGTATTTT. Translating it yields CASSDGRTDTQYF.

This clone was picked up many times. The CDR3 loop reads CASSRTGGVETQYF. The CDR3 bases are TGCGCCAGCTCAAGGACAGGGGGCGTAGAGACCCAGTACTTC. The chain carries TRBV5-1 and TRBJ2-5, with TRBD1 matching 11 bases. Unmatched junction bases numbered 6, after V lost 7 bases and J lost 4 bases. The CDR3 is 14 amino acids. Per germline, CDR1 SGHRS and CDR2 YFSETQ. The full variable domain, with the rest looked up from reference TRBV5-1 and TRBJ2-5, is KAGVTQTPRYLIKTRGQQVTLSCSPISGHRSVSWYQQTPGQGLQFLFEYFSETQRNKGNFPGRFSGRQFSNSRSEMNVSTLELGDSALYLCASSRTGGVETQYFGPGTRLLVL.